Below, one T cell receptor (beta chain) is given with its context. The record originates from a study of shared clonotypes between healthy human individuals. Overall study: Donors had three CD4 naive, three CD4 memory, two CD8 naive and one CD8 memory plate apiece.

The germline V gene has CDR1 GTSNPN and CDR2 SVGIG (reference sequence). This CDR3 is built from 12 residues. V lost 8 bases, J lost 1 base, and 11 bases lay in between. Only in-frame clones appear in the TCRdb table, and some are missing; sequencing was by immunoSEQ multiplex PCR. Of under 2,500,000 clones in the sample, around 95% are singletons; the top ten hold around 0.13%. The chain couples TRBV30 to TRBJ1-1; D gene uncertain. Sequenced input: naive CD4+ T cells sorted from blood. Subset in this sample: CD45RA+ positively selected. The sequence came from a man younger than 30 in good health. CDR3 sequence: CARGDSNTEAFF. DNA for the CDR3: TGTGCCCGGGGAGACTCGAACACTGAAGCTTTCTTT.